What follows are 18 T cell receptor beta chains derived from one specimen sequenced in a study of post-analysis software for immune sequencing data. The TCR beta cDNA libraries contained unique molecular identifiers. TCRdb processed the PCR reads anew with MiXCR; each CDR3 protein has one entry. The sample shows 700,000 to 800,000 distinct CDR3 sequences, 25% to 30% of them seen only once. For these TCRs, the target antigens are not known. Regarding the study as a whole: In patients, five or six TRBV segments were more frequent than in controls, with TRBV5-6, TRBV5-1 and TRBV20-1 among them.

The sequenced sample consisted of blood. These TCRs come from a girl between 5 and 17 years old with multiple sclerosis.

The chain couples TRBV5-6 to TRBJ2-2; no firm D call. Between the trimmed V and J ends, which lost 1 base and 4 bases, there was a span of 8 bases. The CDR3 consists of 14 residues. The germline CDR1 and CDR2 sequences are SGHDT and YYEEEE. Here the CDR3 DNA reads TGTGCCAGCAGCTTGTTTCAGAGCACCGGGGAGCTGTTTTTT. Amino acids: CASSLFQSTGELFF. Filled out from reference TRBV5-6 and TRBJ2-2, the complete variable domain reads DAGVTQSPTHLIKTRGQQVTLRCSPKSGHDTVSWYQQALGQGPQFIFQYYEEEERQRGNFPDRFSGHQFPNYSSELNVNALLLGDSALYLCASSLFQSTGELFFGEGSRLTVL.

J is TRBJ2-1 and V is TRBV24-1; tentatively, D is TRBD1 or TRBD2 (6 bases each). The CDR3 covers 16 residues. The V end was cut by 4 bases, the J end by 7 bases, with 19 bases between. Germline CDR1 reads KGHDR; CDR2 reads SFDVKD. CDR3 sequence reads: CATSDREQGGGNEQFF. The CDR3 nucleotides are TGTGCCACCAGTGACCGGGAACAGGGAGGTGGAAATGAGCAGTTCTTC.

In its sample, this clonotype was seen a few times. The genes are TRBV4-2 and TRBJ2-5; 12 nucleotides line up with TRBD2. The germline V gene encodes CDR1 LGHNA and CDR2 YNFKEQ. Unmatched junction bases numbered 15, after V lost 5 bases and J lost 2 bases. There are 19 residues in the CDR3. CDR3 region: CASSSRVAGLAGTQETQYF. CDR3 nucleotides: TGTGCCAGCAGCAGCCGCGTCGCTGGACTAGCGGGGACGCAAGAGACCCAGTACTTC.

The CDR3, as DNA: TGCAGTGCTGGACAGGGCGAGCAGTACTTC. Translation: CSAGQGEQYF. The chain carries TRBV20-1 and TRBJ2-7; the match to TRBD1 covers 8 bases. CDR1 is DFQATT, CDR2 SNEGSKA, per germline (reference sequence). This CDR3 comprises 10 residues. Trimming took 5 bases from V and 6 from J; bases not matched to a gene: 0.

In DNA, the CDR3 is TGCAGCGTCGTTCTAGCGGGGGGCACAGATACGCAGTATTTT. Amino acid sequence: CSVVLAGGTDTQYF. The J gene is TRBJ2-3, the V gene TRBV29-1; 10 nucleotides match TRBD2. The CDR3 totals 14 residues. V was pared by 6 bases and J by 1 base, with 4 bases of the junction left unmatched. Germline V gene lookup returns CDR1 SQVTM and CDR2 ANQGSEA.

The gene calls are TRBV6-1 and TRBJ1-5; possibly TRBD1 for D (6 bases). Germline lookup yields CDR1 MNHNS and CDR2 SASEGT. The V and J ends lost 6 bases and 1 base respectively, with 19 bases between them. The CDR3 covers 17 residues. Here the CDR3 DNA reads TGTGCCAGCAGCCCCTCGCGAGGGGGACAAAGCAATCAGCCCCAGCATTTT. Translation gives CASSPSRGGQSNQPQHF.

The V call is TRBV7-2, the J call TRBJ2-7; maybe TRBD1 (6 bases). V was cut by 2 bases and J by 5 bases, with 16 bases left in between. The CDR3 extends over 15 amino acids. Germline CDR1 is SGHTA and CDR2 is FQGNSA. The CDR3 here is CASSLSPQGYHEQYF. CDR3 nucleotides: TGTGCCAGCAGCTTATCCCCGCAGGGGTACCACGAGCAGTACTTC.

This clonotype was found a few times. CDR3: CASSQGNRGTEAFF. The CDR3 DNA is TGTGCCAGCAGCCAAGGAAACAGGGGGACTGAAGCTTTCTTT. The chain uses TRBV14 and TRBJ1-1; 8 bases are a match to TRBD1. The germline gives CDR1 SGHDN, CDR2 FVKESK. This CDR3 has 14 residues. J gave up 5 bases and V 1 base, and 3 bases lay outside the gene matches.

The genes are TRBV24-1 and TRBJ2-6; D unresolved. CDR1 is KGHDR and CDR2 is SFDVKD in the germline V gene. This CDR3 has 18 amino acids. Trimming shortened V by 3 bases and J by 0 bases, and 14 bases separated the two germline ends. CDR3 nucleotides: TGTGCCACCAGTGATGGACCCCTAACAAGCTCTGGGGCCAACGTCCTGACTTTC. Translated, it gives CATSDGPLTSSGANVLTF.

This clonotype was seen a handful of times. The chain recombines TRBV12-3 or TRBV12-4 with TRBJ2-3, with D possibly matching TRBD2 (5 bases). This CDR3 has 12 amino acids. V was shortened by 6 bases and J by 8 bases, with 12 bases between the two germline ends. CDR3 amino acids: CASRRTPGTQYF. CDR3 bases: TGTGCCAGCAGGCGGACTCCGGGTACGCAGTATTTT.

This clonotype was counted a single time. The junction departs from germline at one end; a sequencing error may be responsible. The chain couples TRBV5-5 to TRBJ1-4; no reliable D call. This CDR3 region has 15 residues. Per the germline V gene, CDR1 is SGHKS and CDR2 is YYEKEE (reference sequence). The CDR3 DNA sequence: TGTGCCAGCAGCTCGACGGGAGATACTAATGGAAAACTGTTTTTT. As protein: CASSSTGDTNGKLFF.

The chain carries TRBV20-1 and TRBJ2-1; D possibly uses TRBD1 or TRBD2 (5 bases each). The CDR3 runs 13 residues. Germline lookup yields CDR1 DFQATT and CDR2 SNEGSKA (reference sequence). V was shortened by 7 bases and J by 8 bases, with 18 bases between the two germline ends. The CDR3 spells CSVSGPLGDEQFF. The CDR3 DNA is TGCAGTGTCTCGGGGCCCCTAGGCGATGAGCAGTTCTTC.

The rearrangement links TRBV16 to TRBJ1-2; D may be TRBD1 (5 bases). The CDR3 runs 14 residues. Germline V CDR1 and CDR2: KGHSY, FQNENV. V lost 1 base and J 5 bases, leaving 11 bases between the germline ends. The CDR3 nucleotides read TGTGCCAGCAGCCAATTAGGGGCCCAGTATGGCTACACCTTC. Translation: CASSQLGAQYGYTF.

This clonotype was counted at least ten times. The chain recombines TRBV7-2 with TRBJ2-5, with 11 bases lining up with TRBD2. The junction had 11 bases not matched to a gene; V was cut back by 6 bases and J by 5 bases. Germline CDR1 and CDR2: SGHTA and FQGNSA. This CDR3 contains 16 residues. CDR3 sequence (DNA): TGTGCCAGCAGACGTACTAGCGGGGGACCGGGGGAGACCCAGTACTTC. This gives the protein CASRRTSGGPGETQYF.

The chain carries TRBV25-1 and TRBJ2-1; 12 nucleotides agree with TRBD2. With 1 base clipped from V and 7 bases from J, the junction kept 8 bases outside the gene matches. CDR1 and CDR2 (germline): MGHDK, SYGVNS. The CDR3 consists of 17 residues. CDR3 sequence reads: CASSEWGPSGGDNEQFF. CDR3 in DNA: TGTGCCAGCAGTGAATGGGGCCCTAGCGGGGGGGATAATGAGCAGTTCTTC.

In this sample, this clonotype turned up a few times. This chain links TRBV27 with TRBJ2-1; D perhaps matches TRBD2 (6 bases). Trimming took off 0 bases at V and 9 bases at J, with 18 bases between the two ends. Germline V lookup: CDR1 MNHEY, CDR2 SMNVEV (reference sequence). The CDR3 sequence is 16 residues long. The CDR3 coding sequence is TGTGCCAGCAGTTTATCATTAGGGAGGCTAGCGTTTGAGCAGTTCTTC. It yields the protein CASSLSLGRLAFEQFF.

This clonotype was detected only a few times. The chain has TRBV20-1 and TRBJ2-7, with 8 bases fitting TRBD2. The ends lost 0 bases at V and 4 bases at J; junction bases unmatched: 8. Germline V gene lookup returns CDR1 DFQATT and CDR2 SNEGSKA (reference sequence). This CDR3 region has 15 residues. The CDR3 nucleotides are TGCAGTGCTAGAGACCCGGGACTAGGGTTATACGAGCAGTACTTC. Translating it yields CSARDPGLGLYEQYF.

This clonotype was detected a few times. This chain joins TRBV6-5 and TRBJ2-1; D not certain. V was trimmed by 1 base and J by 0 bases, leaving 7 bases between them. Looked up from germline, CDR1 is MNHEY and CDR2 is SVGAGI. The CDR3 has 15 amino acids. CDR3 residues: CASSYWRSSYNEQFF. Written as DNA, the CDR3 is TGTGCCAGCAGTTACTGGCGGAGCTCCTACAATGAGCAGTTCTTC.